Each of the 17 T cell receptor beta chains below was sequenced from the same sample in a study of OX40 agonist ivuxolimab in advanced cancers. Profiled with immunoSEQ multiplex PCR; TCRdb holds only in-frame clones, not every one. The sample has approximately 77,000 clones, under 95% seen once; the top ten hold 1.6%. The sequencing here drew on CD4+ or CD8+ T cells sorted from blood, taken in a trial of the OX40 agonist ivuxolimab. Every receptor here comes from an adult with an advanced solid tumor such as melanoma, head and neck, liver or kidney cancer.

The V gene is TRBV19, the J gene TRBJ2-3, with 7 bases aligning to TRBD2. Trimming took 2 bases from V and 1 from J; bases not matched to a gene: 0. Germline V gene sequence: CDR1 LNHDA, CDR2 SQIVND (reference sequence). The CDR3 spans 14 residues. The chain's CDR3 is CASSIRGGTDTQYF. The CDR3 DNA follows: TGTGCCAGTAGTATACGGGGGGGCACAGATACGCAGTATTTT.

This clone is a singleton in its sample. The chain joins TRBV27 to TRBJ1-2; 9 bases line up with TRBD1. CDR1 and CDR2 (germline): MNHEY, SMNVEV (reference sequence). The CDR3 covers 14 residues. V lost 5 bases and J lost 4; bases outside the gene matches: 5. The CDR3 here is CASSPGTGLYGYTF. As DNA, the CDR3 is TGTGCCAGCAGTCCGGGGACAGGGCTCTATGGCTACACCTTC.

Notes on this clone: Germline is not matched at one junction end, which may reflect a read error. The rearrangement joins TRBV6-1 to TRBJ2-1; 8 bases fit TRBD2. The length of the CDR3 is 15 residues. CDR1 is MNHNS, CDR2 SASEGT, per germline. DNA for the CDR3: TGTGCCAGCACTGAAGGGACTAGTTCCTACAATGAGCAGTTCTTC. The encoded protein is CASTEGTSSYNEQFF.

The gene calls are TRBV5-1 and TRBJ2-7, with D unresolved. The CDR3 is made up of 14 amino acids. From germline, CDR1 is SGHRS and CDR2 YFSETQ. Trimming stripped 6 bases from V and 0 bases from J, with 13 bases between. CDR3 nucleotides: TGCGCCAGCATGTTGTCCACAAGCTCCTACGAGCAGTACTTC. It encodes CASMLSTSSYEQYF.

The chain is built from TRBV19 and TRBJ2-3; 7 bases match TRBD2. The CDR3 is 14 residues long. CDR1 is LNHDA and CDR2 is SQIVND in the germline V gene (reference sequence). V lost 4 bases and J lost 1; bases outside the gene matches: 2. CDR3 sequence: CASSTTSGTDTQYF. CDR3 bases: TGTGCCAGTAGTACAACTAGCGGCACAGATACGCAGTATTTT.

V and J are TRBV11-3 and TRBJ2-1; 12 bases fit TRBD1. This CDR3 contains 17 residues. Germline assignment: CDR1 SGHNT and CDR2 YENEEA. Losses at the gene ends were 3 bases for V and 9 bases for J; bases not matched to a gene: 12. The CDR3: CASSFVPGTGGNVEQFF. As DNA, the CDR3 is TGTGCCAGCAGCTTCGTTCCCGGGACAGGGGGCAATGTTGAGCAGTTCTTC.

The chain combines TRBV28 with TRBJ2-2; TRBD2 agrees at 9 bases. Germline loops: CDR1 MDHEN, CDR2 SYDVKM. J gave up 3 bases and V 5 bases, and 4 bases lay outside the gene matches. This CDR3 is built from 15 residues. The CDR3 sequence: CASSLSGSHTGELFF. The CDR3 bases are TGTGCCAGCAGTCTTAGCGGGAGTCACACCGGGGAGCTGTTTTTT. Using reference TRBV28 and TRBJ2-2 for the parts outside the CDR3, the full variable domain is DVKVTQSSRYLVKRTGEKVFLECVQDMDHENMFWYRQDPGLGLRLIYFSYDVKMKEKGDIPEGYSVSREKKERFSLILESASTNQTSMYLCASSLSGSHTGELFFGEGSRLTVL.

The V and J genes are TRBV7-9 and TRBJ2-1; a possible D gene is TRBD2 (5 bases). There are 15 residues in the CDR3. Germline values: CDR1 SEHNR, CDR2 FQNEAQ (reference sequence). Trimming stripped 1 base from V and 2 bases from J, with 9 bases between. CDR3 sequence (DNA): TGTGCCAGCAGCTTAGGACTAAACGCCTACAATGAGCAGTTCTTC. It encodes CASSLGLNAYNEQFF.

The chain has TRBV18 and TRBJ2-2, with D perhaps assigned TRBD1 or TRBD2 (5 bases each). CDR3 size: 16 residues. CDR1 and CDR2 (germline): KGHSH, LQKENI. The V gene lost 8 bases and the J gene lost 0 bases, with 16 bases spanning the gap. The CDR3, as DNA: TGTGCCAGCCCCCGGTCGGGGACCTCGAACACCGGGGAGCTGTTTTTT. It translates to CASPRSGTSNTGELFF.

The V and J genes are TRBV18 and TRBJ2-7; TRBD1 aligns across 7 bases. Trimming at V came to 3 bases and at J to 1 base, leaving 6 bases not matched to a gene. The CDR3 loop spans 15 amino acids. CDR1 is KGHSH and CDR2 is LQKENI in the germline V gene. The CDR3 bases are TGTGCCAGCTCACCCCCGGGACAGAATTCCTACGAGCAGTACTTC. It translates to CASSPPGQNSYEQYF.

This clone has only one observation. The rearrangement links TRBV9 to TRBJ2-1; 7 bases line up with TRBD2. CDR3 length equals 15 residues. Trimming took 3 bases from V and 4 from J; bases not matched to a gene: 7. Germline lookup yields CDR1 SGDLS and CDR2 YYNGEE. The CDR3 bases are TGTGCCAGCAGCGCCAGGGACTACCCATACAATGAGCAGTTCTTC. Translation: CASSARDYPYNEQFF.

The chain carries TRBV7-2 and TRBJ2-7; 7 bases agree with TRBD1. CDR1 and CDR2 (germline): SGHTA, FQGNSA. V was clipped by 5 bases and J by 6 bases; unmatched bases: 10. The CDR3 runs 14 residues. This chain's CDR3 is CASSPQQGLGEQYF. The CDR3, as DNA: TGTGCCAGCAGCCCCCAACAGGGGTTGGGCGAGCAGTACTTC.

This clone has more than one count but fewer than ten. The J gene is TRBJ1-5, the V gene TRBV2; 7 bases fit TRBD1. Germline V gives CDR1 SNHLY, CDR2 FYNNEI. The CDR3 covers 14 residues. The V and J ends lost 5 bases and 6 bases, in that order; junction bases with no gene match: 7. CDR3 protein: CASSRETGSQPQHF. The CDR3 DNA reads as TGTGCCAGCAGTCGGGAGACAGGGAGTCAGCCCCAGCATTTT.

V and J are TRBV28 and TRBJ1-5, with TRBD1 identical over 8 bases. CDR3 length: 15 residues. From germline, CDR1 is MDHEN and CDR2 SYDVKM. The V segment lost 6 bases and the J segment 1 base; nucleotides outside the gene matches: 5. CDR3: CASSPGGASNQPQHF. As DNA, the CDR3 is TGTGCCAGCAGCCCAGGGGGCGCGAGCAATCAGCCCCAGCATTTT.

The sample holds a few counts of this clone. This chain uses TRBV2 with TRBJ1-4, with unresolved D. Per germline, CDR1 SNHLY and CDR2 FYNNEI. This CDR3 has 15 residues. V lost 6 bases and J 2 bases, leaving 13 bases between the germline ends. CDR3 loop: CASRVTPLTNEKLFF. CDR3 sequence (DNA): TGTGCCAGCAGAGTTACCCCGTTGACTAATGAAAAACTGTTTTTT.

The chain combines TRBV7-2 with TRBJ2-7, with a tentative D call TRBD1 (5 bases). This CDR3 contains 16 residues. Germline V gene data show CDR1 as SGHTA and CDR2 as FQGNSA. With 5 bases removed from V and 5 bases from J, the gap between germline ends came to 22 bases. The chain's CDR3 is CASSGRDSGVRNEQYF. CDR3 DNA sequence: TGTGCCAGCAGCGGAAGAGACAGTGGGGTTCGAAACGAGCAGTACTTC.

The V call is TRBV27, the J call TRBJ2-7; 8 bases map to TRBD2. This CDR3 has 14 amino acids. The germline V gene has CDR1 MNHEY and CDR2 SMNVEV (reference sequence). The trim removed 5 bases at V and 3 bases at J, leaving 6 bases unmatched. The CDR3 DNA reads TGTGCCAGCAGTCCCTCGAGCGGGAGCTACGAGCAGTACTTC. It yields the protein CASSPSSGSYEQYF.